This is a list of T cell receptor beta chains from one sample in a study of graft-versus-host responses after intestinal transplantation. Data came from immunoSEQ multiplex PCR; TCRdb stores just in-frame clones and leaves some out. The sample includes 15,000 to 20,000 clones, about a third seen only once; the top ten take about 2%. Sample: alloreactive CD4+ T cells from a mixed lymphocyte reaction culture, taken before transplantation. The receptors derive from a human patient who was an organ donor for intestinal transplantation. The CDR3 runs from the conserved cysteine through the conserved F or W. Each record gives: V gene, D gene, clone size, J gene, CDR3 DNA, CDR3 protein. A D gene is named only where the DNA matches it firmly. Some rows mark clone size as missing; the rest say once, few, many or name a class of expanded clone.

TRBV6-6	TRBD1	-	TRBJ2-2	TGTGCCAGCAGTTACTGGGGACAGACCGGGGAGCTGTTTTTT	CASSYWGQTGELFF
TRBV5-1	-	-	TRBJ2-5	TGCGCCAGCAGCTTGGTAGGCGGTAGGGAGACCCAGTACTTC	CASSLVGGRETQYF
TRBV28	-	few	TRBJ2-4	TGTGCCAGCAGTCTAATATCAACCCCTCTGAACATTCAGTACTTC	CASSLISTPLNIQYF
TRBV30	TRBD1	-	TRBJ2-2	TGTGCCTGGAGTGTACAGGGGGCCACCGGGGAGCTGTTTTTT	CAWSVQGATGELFF
TRBV11-2	-	-	TRBJ1-2	TGTGCCAGCAGCTTCGCCACCATCAGCGGAGGCTACACCTTC	CASSFATISGGYTF
TRBV29-1	-	-	TRBJ1-2	TGCAGCGTGGGCTGGGCCGGCAGCTATGGCTACACCTTC	CSVGWAGSYGYTF
TRBV10-3	-	-	TRBJ2-6	TGTGCCATCAGAGACAGCTCTGGGGCCAACGTCCTGACTTTC	CAIRDSSGANVLTF
TRBV5-4	-	few	TRBJ1-2	TGTGCCAGCAGCCCCGGGCCTAACTATGGCTACACCTTC	CASSPGPNYGYTF
TRBV28	-	-	TRBJ2-7	TGTGCCAGCAGTTTGGTTGCAGGGGCCTTGGAGCAGTACTTC	CASSLVAGALEQYF
TRBV10-3	-	-	TRBJ1-3	TGTGCCATCGCTGGCGGGACGCCAAGCTCTGGAAACACCATATATTTT	CAIAGGTPSSGNTIYF
TRBV9	TRBD2	-	TRBJ2-5	TGTGCCAGCAGCGTAGTGGGTAGCGGGAGAGAGACCCAGTACTTC	CASSVVGSGRETQYF
TRBV5-4	TRBD2	medium-sized	TRBJ2-7	TGTGCCAGCAGCCCGGGACTAGCGGGAGAAGTGTACGAGCAGTACTTC	CASSPGLAGEVYEQYF
TRBV6-1	-	few	TRBJ1-2	TGTGCCAGCAGTTTTTTACAGGAGATCTATGGCTACACCTTC	CASSFLQEIYGYTF
TRBV30	TRBD1	-	TRBJ2-7	TGTGCCTGGAGTCTTCAACAGGGGGGAGACTACGAGCAGTACTTC	CAWSLQQGGDYEQYF
TRBV18	-	-	TRBJ2-2	TGTGCCAGCTCGTCCTCCAGGGACACCGGGGAGCTGTTTTTT	CASSSSRDTGELFF
TRBV5-5	TRBD2	few	TRBJ2-1	TGTGCCAGCAGCCCGGGACTAGCAATCTACAATGAGCAGTTCTTC	CASSPGLAIYNEQFF
TRBV5-8	-	few	TRBJ2-5	TGTGCCAGCAGCTTGTGGGGAGGCAGGAAAGAGACCCAGTACTTC	CASSLWGGRKETQYF
TRBV7-2	TRBD1	few	TRBJ2-4	TGTGCCAGCAGTTCTAGACAGGGAAGAAACATTCAGTACTTC	CASSSRQGRNIQYF
TRBV18	-	-	TRBJ1-5	TGTGCCAGCTCAAATGAGGAGGAACAGCCCCAGCATTTT	CASSNEEEQPQHF
TRBV7-6	-	-	TRBJ2-7	TGTGCCAGCAGCCCCACAGTGAATAGCTACGAGCAGTACTTC	CASSPTVNSYEQYF
TRBV29-1	-	few	TRBJ2-3	TGCAGCGTTGACGGCAGGGTGGGCACAGATACGCAGTATTTT	CSVDGRVGTDTQYF
TRBV7-2	-	-	TRBJ2-7	TGTGCCAGCAGCTTAGACGGGACGCCAGCCTACGAGCAGTACTTC	CASSLDGTPAYEQYF
TRBV12-5	-	-	TRBJ1-1	TGTGCTAGTGGTCGGGACGTTACTGAAGCTTTCTTT	CASGRDVTEAFF
TRBV4-2	TRBD2	few	TRBJ2-5	TGTGCCAGCAGCCAAGCCCTAGCGGGAGGGCCTAGGACCCAGTACTTC	CASSQALAGGPRTQYF
TRBV28	-	-	TRBJ1-2	TGTGCCAGCCTTTTCGGGGATCTACGACCTAACTATGGCTACACCTTC	CASLFGDLRPNYGYTF
TRBV9	-	-	TRBJ1-4	TGTGCCAGCAGCCGCGGACGGAAGCCCCCCGACAATGAAAAACTGTTTTTT	CASSRGRKPPDNEKLFF